Each of the 24 T cell receptor beta chains below was sequenced from the same sample in a study of CD8+ T cells in alopecia areata. cDNA prepared by RNA extraction and subsequent reverse transcription served as the template for sequencing. Clones were sequenced by immunoSEQ multiplex PCR, and TCRdb holds only the in-frame ones, with some missing. This sample has about 180,000 clones; around 71% occur once, and the top ten carry approximately 10%. This specimen consisted of CD8+ T cells sorted from blood, obtained at week 0. The receptor set was obtained from a human donor with alopecia areata.

The V gene is TRBV15, the J gene TRBJ2-5; D perhaps matches TRBD2 (6 bases). The CDR3 is made up of 16 amino acids. The V and J ends lost 0 bases and 4 bases respectively, with 15 bases between them. The germline CDR1 and CDR2 sequences are LNHNV and YYDKDF (reference sequence). As DNA, the CDR3 is TGTGCCACCAGCAGAGATGAAGGCGGGCGGGGAGAGACCCAGTACTTC. Its protein product is CATSRDEGGRGETQYF.

V is TRBV13 and J is TRBJ2-5, with D possibly being TRBD2 (7 bases). The germline V and J ends were trimmed by 1 base and 3 bases, with 15 bases remaining between them. The CDR3 has 16 residues. Germline assignment: CDR1 PRHDT and CDR2 FYEKMQ (reference sequence). Here the CDR3 DNA reads TGTGCCAGCAGCTTAGCTGAGGGGGGGCGAGAAGAGACCCAGTACTTC. Translated, it gives CASSLAEGGREETQYF. Full variable domain (missing parts from reference TRBV13 and TRBJ2-5): AAGVIQSPRHLIKEKRETATLKCYPIPRHDTVYWYQQGPGQDPQFLISFYEKMQSDKGSIPDRFSAQQFSDYHSELNMSSLELGDSALYFCASSLAEGGREETQYFGPGTRLLVL.

The rearrangement links TRBV2 to TRBJ1-2, with 9 positions matching TRBD1. The CDR3 covers 17 residues. The ends lost 2 bases at V and 4 bases at J; junction bases unmatched: 11. The V gene's germline CDR1 is SNHLY and CDR2 FYNNEI. The DNA for the CDR3 is TGTGCCAGCAGTGAATACGGGACAGGGTCCCTAGTCTATGGCTACACCTTC. This gives the protein CASSEYGTGSLVYGYTF.

This chain connects TRBV30 to TRBJ1-1; the D gene is possibly TRBD1 (5 bases). Looked up from germline, CDR1 is GTSNPN and CDR2 is SVGIG (reference sequence). The CDR3 length is 16 residues. Trimming removed 1 base at V and 0 bases at J, with 15 bases between. CDR3 loop: CAWSAQDLAVNTEAFF. Written as DNA, the CDR3 is TGTGCCTGGAGTGCACAGGATTTGGCGGTGAACACTGAAGCTTTCTTT.

This sequence joins TRBV2 and TRBJ2-1; 10 positions agree with TRBD1. Germline assignment: CDR1 SNHLY and CDR2 FYNNEI. The CDR3 loop spans 15 amino acids. The V and J ends lost 7 bases and 2 bases, in that order; junction bases with no gene match: 5. CDR3 loop: CASITDRGPYNEQFF. The CDR3 DNA sequence: TGTGCCAGCATCACCGACAGGGGGCCCTACAATGAGCAGTTCTTC.

The chain recombines TRBV7-9 with TRBJ2-3, with D maybe TRBD1 (6 bases). Trimming took off 5 bases at V and 5 bases at J, with 17 bases between the two ends. The CDR3 consists of 15 residues. Germline CDR1 and CDR2: SEHNR and FQNEAQ (reference sequence). As DNA, the CDR3 is TGTGCCAGCAGCGTAGGCCCCAGGGGTGGAGATACGCAGTATTTT. Encoded protein: CASSVGPRGGDTQYF.

This clone was recorded only once. This sequence joins TRBV27 and TRBJ2-7, with TRBD2 as a possible D gene (5 bases). This CDR3 is built from 13 residues. The germline V gene encodes CDR1 MNHEY and CDR2 SMNVEV (reference sequence). V was cut by 6 bases and J by 0 bases, with 9 bases left in between. CDR3 loop: CASRAGLSYEQYF. In nucleotides, the CDR3 is TGTGCCAGCAGGGCGGGTCTCTCCTACGAGCAGTACTTC.

This clone appeared a single time. V gene TRBV4-2 combines with J gene TRBJ2-3; unclear D gene. The V and J ends lost 5 bases and 1 base respectively, with 13 bases between them. CDR1 and CDR2 (germline): LGHNA, YNFKEQ. This CDR3 spans 15 amino acids. The CDR3 sequence: CASSRIARRTDTQYF. CDR3 nucleotide sequence: TGTGCCAGCAGCAGAATAGCTCGGCGCACAGATACGCAGTATTTT.

The rearrangement links TRBV5-5 to TRBJ1-1, with D perhaps TRBD1 (5 bases). In germline, CDR1 is SGHKS, CDR2 YYEKEE (reference sequence). V gave up 3 bases and J gave up 2 bases, with 11 bases separating them. CDR3 length: 14 residues. DNA for the CDR3: TGTGCCAGCAGCTCCGAGACAGTCAACACTGAAGCTTTCTTT. Translation gives CASSSETVNTEAFF.

This clone occurred a few times. The chain recombines TRBV13 with TRBJ2-7; 7 bases fit TRBD1. The CDR3 extends over 16 amino acids. J was trimmed by 3 bases and V by 6 bases; bases with no gene match: 14. Per the germline V gene, CDR1 is PRHDT and CDR2 is FYEKMQ (reference sequence). CDR3 in DNA: TGTGCCAGCAGTCCAAATACCGGGACAGAGATCTACGAGCAGTACTTC. It yields the protein CASSPNTGTEIYEQYF. Together with reference TRBV13 and TRBJ2-7, the CDR3 gives the full variable domain: AAGVIQSPRHLIKEKRETATLKCYPIPRHDTVYWYQQGPGQDPQFLISFYEKMQSDKGSIPDRFSAQQFSDYHSELNMSSLELGDSALYFCASSPNTGTEIYEQYFGPGTRLTVT.

The chain joins TRBV4-1 to TRBJ1-6, with D possibly TRBD1 on 5 matching bases. V was trimmed by 8 bases and J by 1 base, leaving 12 bases between them. Germline assignment: CDR1 MGHRA and CDR2 YSYEKL. The CDR3 runs to 15 residues. The CDR3 here is CASGPGGSYNSPLHF. DNA for the CDR3: TGCGCCAGCGGTCCCGGGGGGTCCTATAATTCACCCCTCCACTTT.

V is TRBV12-5 and J is TRBJ2-7, with 9 bases matching TRBD1. The CDR3 runs 13 residues. Germline assignment: CDR1 LGHNT and CDR2 FRNRAP. After removal of 6 bases from V and 3 bases from J, the junction contained 3 bases not matched to a gene. CDR3 in DNA: TGTGCTAGTGGGGGACAGGGACACTACGAGCAGTACTTC. Protein: CASGGQGHYEQYF.

This clone was picked up one time. V and J are TRBV2 and TRBJ1-5; 10 bases match TRBD1. The ends lost 3 bases at V and 4 bases at J; junction bases unmatched: 0. The CDR3 runs 14 residues. CDR1 SNHLY and CDR2 FYNNEI come from the germline V gene. The CDR3 sequence: CASSEGQGNQPQHF. CDR3 in DNA: TGTGCCAGCAGTGAGGGACAGGGGAATCAGCCCCAGCATTTT. The full variable domain, its missing parts supplied by reference TRBV2 and TRBJ1-5, is EPEVTQTPSHQVTQMGQEVILRCVPISNHLYFYWYRQILGQKVEFLVSFYNNEISEKSEIFDDQFSVERPDGSNFTLKIRSTKLEDSAMYFCASSEGQGNQPQHFGDGTRLSIL.

This chain links TRBV5-6 with TRBJ2-1; possible D gene TRBD2, 5 bases. Germline CDR1 SGHDT, CDR2 YYEEEE. The V gene lost 3 bases and the J gene lost 6 bases, with 19 bases spanning the gap. The CDR3 runs to 16 residues. The CDR3: CASSSGRQDFGNEQFF. The CDR3 DNA reads TGTGCCAGCAGCTCCGGCAGGCAGGACTTTGGCAATGAGCAGTTCTTC.

The V and J genes are TRBV9 and TRBJ2-2; D possibly corresponds to TRBD2 (6 bases). Per germline, CDR1 SGDLS and CDR2 YYNGEE. The CDR3 is 15 residues long. Trimming removed 3 bases from V and 0 bases from J, with 9 bases in between. DNA of the CDR3: TGTGCCAGCAGCGCCCGACTAGCGAACACCGGGGAGCTGTTTTTT. This codes for CASSARLANTGELFF.

This chain links TRBV30 with TRBJ2-7; TRBD1 might be the D (5 bases). Trimming took off 4 bases at V and 7 bases at J, with 14 bases between the two ends. Germline CDR1 and CDR2: GTSNPN and SVGIG (reference sequence). The CDR3 sequence is 12 residues long. This CDR3 is CAWKGPRPEQYF. For the CDR3, the DNA is TGTGCCTGGAAGGGGCCCCGGCCTGAGCAGTACTTC.

The CDR3 spells CASTGRTGVDEQFF. The DNA for the CDR3 is TGTGCCAGCACGGGAAGAACAGGGGTCGATGAGCAGTTCTTC. The rearrangement uses TRBV25-1 and TRBJ2-1, with TRBD1 matching 7 bases. V lost 7 bases, J lost 8 bases, and 11 bases stayed unmatched. The germline gives CDR1 MGHDK, CDR2 SYGVNS. The CDR3 has 14 amino acids.

The chain recombines TRBV6-5 with TRBJ2-7; D may be TRBD1 (6 bases). Germline V CDR1 and CDR2: MNHEY, SVGAGI. The V end lost 8 bases, the J end lost 4 bases, and 18 bases lay between the germline ends. This CDR3 is 14 amino acids long. CDR3 DNA sequence: TGTGCCAGCTCAATTGCTGGGGGCGATTACGAGCAGTACTTC. It yields the protein CASSIAGGDYEQYF.

A few counts support this clone. J is TRBJ2-5 and V is TRBV6-1, with D hard to call. Germline CDR1 and CDR2: MNHNS and SASEGT. CDR3 size: 11 residues. Trimming took off 3 bases at V and 9 bases at J, with 8 bases between the two ends. CDR3 DNA: TGTGCCAGCAGTGAGGGCCGGCCCCAGTACTTC. This translates into CASSEGRPQYF.

This clone turned up a few times. The CDR3 is CSVASGFSSYEQYF. The CDR3 coding sequence is TGCAGCGTGGCTAGCGGGTTCTCCTCCTACGAGCAGTACTTC. V is TRBV29-1 and J is TRBJ2-7; 8 bases match TRBD2. Germline lookup yields CDR1 SQVTM and CDR2 ANQGSEA. J was trimmed by 0 bases and V by 6 bases; bases with no gene match: 7. The length of the CDR3 is 14 residues.

Only one count was recorded for this clone. The rearrangement joins TRBV15 to TRBJ1-2; D not certain. CDR1 is LNHNV and CDR2 is YYDKDF in the germline V gene (reference sequence). V was shortened by 0 bases and J by 6 bases, with 14 bases between the two germline ends. The CDR3 totals 15 residues. The CDR3, as DNA: TGTGCCACCAGCAGAGATAGAGGGCCCCAGGATGGCTACACCTTC. Translating gives CATSRDRGPQDGYTF.

In regard to this clone: The same CDR3 can be traced to other DNA sequences in this sample. The chain couples TRBV9 to TRBJ2-7; D might be TRBD2 (6 bases). The germline V gene has CDR1 SGDLS and CDR2 YYNGEE. Trimming left V 0 bases short and J 1 base short, with 8 bases between. CDR3 size: 14 residues. CDR3 protein: CASSVGGESYEQYF. CDR3 in DNA: TGTGCCAGCAGCGTAGGCGGGGAATCCTACGAGCAGTACTTC.

This chain connects TRBV29-1 to TRBJ2-6; 10 positions agree with TRBD1. This CDR3 spans 20 amino acids. The ends lost 5 bases at V and 4 bases at J; junction bases unmatched: 20. Germline V CDR1 and CDR2: SQVTM, ANQGSEA. CDR3 coding DNA: TGCAGCGTTCCCCAACCACCGGGACAGGGGACGGGGGAGGGGGCCAACGTCCTGACTTTC. This gives the protein CSVPQPPGQGTGEGANVLTF. Combining the CDR3 with reference TRBV29-1 and TRBJ2-6 gives the whole variable domain SAVISQKPSRDICQRGTSLTIQCQVDSQVTMMFWYRQQPGQSLTLIATANQGSEATYESGFVIDKFPISRPNLTFSTLTVSNMSPEDSSIYLCSVPQPPGQGTGEGANVLTFGAGSRLTVL.

CDR3 nucleotides: TGTGCCAGCAGCGTAAGTGGGGCCCGGAGCATTCAGTACTTC. It codes for CASSVSGARSIQYF. The V and J genes are TRBV9 and TRBJ2-4, with D possibly matching TRBD1 (5 bases). In germline, CDR1 is SGDLS, CDR2 YYNGEE. This CDR3 contains 14 residues. V was trimmed by 1 base and J by 9 bases, leaving 14 bases between them.